This T cell receptor beta chain was obtained from a study of PD-1 blockade in mismatch repair-deficient tumors. V lost 3 bases, J lost 1 base, and 12 bases lay in between. CDR1 and CDR2 (germline): MDHEN, SYDVKM. The CDR3 loop spans 15 amino acids. TCRdb's table, derived via immunoSEQ multiplex PCR, lists solely in-frame clones and lacks some. The table has 100,000 or so clones, over 65% seen once. The TCR comes from an adult with mismatch repair-deficient cancer. Sequencing used peripheral blood, obtained about 33 weeks after starting pembrolizumab. The chain employs TRBV28 and TRBJ1-1, with D perhaps matching TRBD1 (6 bases). In DNA form, the CDR3 reads TGTGCCAGCAGTTTGGCGGGGACACCGAACACTGAAGCTTTCTTT. Amino acids: CASSLAGTPNTEAFF.